This T cell receptor beta chain was identified during a study of blood T cell repertoires in COVID-19. Germline CDR1 is LNHDA and CDR2 is SQIVND (reference sequence). The CDR3 consists of 14 residues. V trimming: 3 bases; J trimming: 6 bases; junction bases outside the gene matches: 8. Methods used by the authors: For nucleated cells, counts were estimated from reference gene primer amplification. Sequencing used immunoSEQ multiplex PCR; TCRdb keeps in-frame clones, though not all of them. That table supplies the V and J calls and clone size; D and trimming were determined from the DNA. The sample records over 200,000 clones, approximately 88% being singletons. Participant age was roughly 18 to 100 years, and participants resided in 25 or so US areas.

Sequencing was performed on PBMCs or T cells enriched from blood (not recorded which). This clonotype was sampled from a woman between 25 and 40 years old who had been exposed to COVID-19. The V and J genes are TRBV19 and TRBJ2-7; 7 bases align to TRBD1. The CDR3 nucleotides read TGTGCCAGTAGTATTGAAGGGACAGCAGTCGAGCAGTACTTC. This sequence encodes CASSIEGTAVEQYF.